This record covers a single T cell receptor (beta chain). Its antigen is not yet known. No qualities accompany the bases; no much larger clone lies one base away. Using the deep immunoSEQ assay, multiplex PCR amplified TCR CDR3 regions from genomic DNA. Extracted genomic DNA from each cell subset was spread evenly across all wells of several immunoSEQ 96-well plates, with each plate serving as a replicate. For sorted subsets, roughly 0.2 ug genomic DNA, equal to approximately 30,000 T cell genomes, was loaded into each replicate PCR. Purified libraries were measured with a Qubit 3.0 fluorometer, size-checked on a Bioanalyzer 2100, and measured again with the KAPA Library Quantification kit. Every immunoSEQ 96-well plate was sequenced on a dedicated single-read 150-cycle Illumina NextSeq 550 flow cell. In the original analysis: Because only junctional sequences without quality scores were contained in the immunoSEQ output, filtering matching that applied to full-length reads could not be performed. Sequences were annotated with PyIR, a Python wrapper for IgBLAST v1.9, and V/J genes and CDR3 were assigned using IMGT germline references. Reads were removed for weak V/J assignments (E-value above 1e-6), missing CDR3, stop codons, out-of-frame junctions, or ambiguous translated residues. A V3J clonotype was defined by an identical inferred V gene, J gene, and CDR3 amino acid sequence. The percentage overlap between two repertoires was calculated by dividing the number of shared unique clonotypes by the size of the smaller repertoire. Richness of each repertoire was evaluated using RTK rarefaction, the Chao1 estimator, and Recon v2.1 estimates of unobserved clonotypes. Generation probabilities were computed with OLGA for all TCRbeta clonotypes obtained by the gDNA method from four donors. This is the immuneACCESS table as TCRdb keeps it, with only in-frame sequences that have V and J called. A part of the clones is gone; compared with another copy, unresolved V genes explain less than half, and the rest is unexplained. The DNA was the basis for D and trimming; V, J and clone size are from that table. Here the sample has about 770,000 clones; 72% occur a single time. The ten largest clones represent around 1.8% of the sample.

Donors were healthy HIV-negative adults with no recently reported acute infections or vaccinations. Only Caucasian adults living in Nashville, Tennessee, USA were represented among the donors. CD4+ T cells were enriched by magnetic negative selection; naive cells were then positively selected on CD45RA, and the negative fraction formed the memory subset. Blood was collected by leukapheresis, and PBMCs were isolated by Ficoll-Histopaque density gradient centrifugation and then cryopreserved in liquid nitrogen vapor phase. Analytical flow cytometry was used to check the purity and quantity of each magnetically sorted T cell population. Genomic DNA was isolated from each sorted fraction and quantified by UV absorbance on a Nanodrop 2000c. These data belong to a study of shared clonotypes between healthy human individuals (dated by TCRdb to about 2020). A note on the overall study: A couple of women and a few men aged 18 to 49 years were included in the cohort. For each donor, CD4 naive and CD4 memory were each given three plates, CD8 naive was given two plates, and CD8 memory was given one plate. To estimate repertoire size and how much clonotype sharing occurs between individuals, the study deeply sequenced the blood TCR repertoires of five healthy adults. Libraries were prepared and TCR repertoires were sequenced by different laboratories using diverse techniques, in order to increase sequencing depth and limit assay-specific biases. Per donor, leukapheresis produced somewhere between about 0.9 and 9.5 billion PBMCs. General findings and caveats noted by the study authors: Sampling was limited to blood, and TCR repertoires in tissue likely differ from TCR repertoires in blood. About 4.5% of naive CD4, 3.5% of naive CD8, approximately 2% of memory CD4, and around 0.42% of memory CD8 clonotypes were shared across several donors. Rarefaction of sorted-subset datasets indicated incomplete sequencing despite the large sequencing depth. Based on pairwise subsampling, the degree of clonotype sharing among donors was expected to be affected by sequencing depth. Compared with non-shared clonotypes, clonotypes shared by all four sorted-subset donors had higher generation probabilities. The small number of donors limited the genetic and exposure-history diversity represented. Larger estimated clonotype richness was generally found for naive subsets than for memory subsets.

Via the germline V gene, CDR1 is SGHDN and CDR2 FVKESK. Measured from the cysteine to the phenylalanine, the CDR3 is 17 residues long. Only CDR3 DNA is held: 51 bases, read in frame from base 1. A distance of 25 bases separates the germline ends of V and J, which lose 3 bases and 7 bases respectively. This clonotype was sampled from a woman younger than 45 in good health. The sequenced sample was memory CD4+ T cells sorted from blood. The cell subset or site tag for this specimen amounts to: CD45RA-negative fraction. This chain joins TRBV14 to TRBJ2-7; the D gene is perhaps TRBD1 or TRBD2, each of them matching over 5 bases. The CDR3 corresponds to CASSQTPWGMPGVEQYF. The DNA is as follows: TGTGCCAGCAGCCAGACCCCGTGGGGGATGCCTGGGGTGGAGCAGTACTTC.